This T cell receptor beta chain stems from a study of T cell changes during pregnancy in multiple sclerosis. Trimming removed 6 bases at V and 0 bases at J, with 10 bases between. Germline V CDR1 and CDR2: ENHRY, SYGVKD. The CDR3 contains 14 residues. The assay was immunoSEQ multiplex PCR, and TCRdb's table has in-frame clones only and misses some. The sample lists tens of thousands of clones; approximately 94% were seen once. The gene calls are TRBV10-3 and TRBJ2-3; weak D call: TRBD2 (5 bases). The sequences come from CD8+ T cells from peripheral blood mononuclear cells, collected after pregnancy. This receptor was taken from a female donor with multiple sclerosis, enrolled in a pregnancy study. CDR3 loop: CAIRLEGSTDTQYF. For the CDR3, the DNA is TGTGCCATCAGACTAGAGGGTAGCACAGATACGCAGTATTTT.